A selection of T cell receptor beta chains follows, all from one sample in a study of T cell repertoires in cytomegalovirus infection. TCRdb re-called the reads through MiXCR, storing one row per CDR3 protein. This table has some 590,000 distinct CDR3 sequences, almost 40% appearing once. These receptors' targets are unknown. Sequenced here: cultured PBMCs, sampled from culture after CMV antigen stimulation. These receptors originate from a human donor in good health (CMV status not recorded). Some clones in this sample may be carry-over from other donors' samples. Both conserved end residues are part of each CDR3. D genes are given only for firm matches. Part of the rows lack a size; the others show once, few, many or a class for expanded clones.

V,size,D,J,CDR3,DNA
TRBV4-3,.,.,TRBJ2-5,CASSHQTPLGEAVPHPQYF,TGCGCCAGCAGCCACCAAACTCCCCTCGGAGAGGCGGTACCCCATCCCCAGTACTTC
TRBV7-2,many,.,TRBJ1-1,CASSLWRGMNTEAFF,TGTGCCAGCAGCTTATGGCGGGGTATGAACACTGAAGCTTTCTTT
TRBV12-3/TRBV12-4,.,.,TRBJ2-1,CASSSSQGAGDNEQFF,TGTGCCAGCAGTTCGTCACAGGGCGCCGGTGACAATGAGCAGTTCTTC
TRBV4-2,few,.,TRBJ2-4,CASSQTLRRGAAKNIQYF,TGTGCCAGCAGCCAGACCCTGCGTAGGGGCGCAGCCAAAAACATTCAGTACTTC
TRBV6-2/TRBV6-3,.,TRBD2,TRBJ2-1,CASRSSGGTEQFF,TGTGCCAGCAGGTCAAGCGGGGGGACCGAGCAGTTCTTC
TRBV6-8,.,TRBD2,TRBJ2-1,CASRTSGGGPYNEQFF,TGTGCCAGCAGGACCTCGGGCGGGGGACCCTACAATGAGCAGTTCTTC
TRBV6-6,.,.,TRBJ2-4,CASRRGPAKNIQYF,TGTGCCAGCAGACGCGGGCCTGCCAAAAACATTCAGTACTTC
TRBV6-6,.,TRBD1,TRBJ1-2,CASSYAWTGEYGYTF,TGTGCCAGCAGTTACGCCTGGACAGGAGAATATGGCTACACCTTC
TRBV5-1,once,TRBD1,TRBJ2-3,CASSLEQGLADTQYF,TGCGCCAGCAGCTTGGAACAGGGGTTAGCAGATACGCAGTATTTT
TRBV20-1,.,.,TRBJ1-1,CSASASRLNTEAFF,TGCAGTGCTAGTGCAAGCCGACTGAACACTGAAGCTTTCTTT